This T cell receptor (beta chain) derives from a study of high-grade serous ovarian cancer treatment subgroups. Study-wide findings and caveats: TCR clonal relatedness correlated positively with neoantigen level. Repertoire similarity ranged roughly 0.095 to 0.79 between tumors of one patient. These tumor repertoires lack spatial information from bulk sequencing.

Tumor samples were taken before definitive surgery or chemotherapy. The table came from immunoSEQ multiplex PCR; TCRdb's copy has only in-frame clones and leaves some out. The sample lists about 30,000 clones; roughly four fifths were seen once. Note on this clone: What it binds is unknown.

V shed 6 bases and J shed 2 bases, with 11 bases lying between them. This CDR3 is 13 amino acids long. Germline V gene lookup returns CDR1 MNHNY and CDR2 SVGAGI (reference sequence). The chain joins TRBV6-6 to TRBJ2-7; D not certain. This TCR came from a human donor with high-grade serous ovarian cancer. Sequences were obtained from tumor tissue. For the CDR3, the DNA is TGTGCCAGCAGAAACCGAGCCACCTACGAGCAGTACTTC. This sequence encodes CASRNRATYEQYF.